These T cell receptor beta chains were read from a single sample in a study of blood T cell repertoires in COVID-19. Sequenced by immunoSEQ multiplex PCR; TCRdb stores in-frame clones only, minus some. This sample has about 97,000 clones, with roughly 89% found just once. Material: peripheral blood. The receptor source for this set is a human donor in a cohort sampled during active COVID-19. Each CDR3 is given with its conserved first and last residue. The D gene is left open where the match is weak. Clone size is shown for a subset of rows, as once, few, many or a class of expanded clone.

J | V | D | size | DNA | CDR3
TRBJ1-1 | TRBV6-4 | . | . | TGTGCCAGCAGTACAGAGTTGAACACTGAAGCTTTCTTT | CASSTELNTEAFF
TRBJ2-2 | TRBV2 | TRBD2 | . | TGTGCCAGCAGTACTAGACTAGCGGGGGACACCGGGGAGCTGTTTTTT | CASSTRLAGDTGELFF
TRBJ1-1 | TRBV12-5 | . | . | TGTGCTAGTGGTTTGGTAGGCGAGGGACTTAACACTGAAGCTTTCTTT | CASGLVGEGLNTEAFF
TRBJ1-1 | TRBV6-2/TRBV6-3 | . | once | TGTGCCAGCAGTATAACCGGGGGGCGGGGTGAAGCTTTCTTT | CASSITGGRGEAFF
TRBJ1-1 | TRBV11-2 | TRBD1 | . | TGTGCCAGCAGCCCCAGACAGGGGAACACTGAAGCTTTCTTT | CASSPRQGNTEAFF
TRBJ2-7 | TRBV27 | TRBD2 | once | TGTGCCAGCAGTTTAACGGGACTCCCGGGCGGGAGTAGTTCCTACGAGCAGTACTTC | CASSLTGLPGGSSSYEQYF
TRBJ1-1 | TRBV5-6 | TRBD1 | . | TGTGCCAGCAGCTCGCTTGACAGGGGAAGGAACACTGAAGCTTTCTTT | CASSSLDRGRNTEAFF
TRBJ1-1 | TRBV27 | . | . | TGTGCCAGCAGTTCCAATTACAGGAGGGGTTGGGACACTGAAGCTTTCTTT | CASSSNYRRGWDTEAFF
TRBJ2-1 | TRBV7-9 | TRBD1 | few | TGTGCCAGCAGCTTGCAGGGGACAGGGAGGGAGTTCTTC | CASSLQGTGREFF
TRBJ1-1 | TRBV3-1/TRBV3-2 | . | . | TGTGCCAGCAGTACCACATTGAACACTGAAGCTTTCTTT | CASSTTLNTEAFF
TRBJ1-1 | TRBV18 | . | . | TGTGCCAGCTCCCCCCTGCGGGAGGGTCACACTGAAGCTTTCTTT | CASSPLREGHTEAFF
TRBJ1-2 | TRBV9 | TRBD1 | . | TGTGCCAGCACCGTGGGGGACAGTCCTAACTATGGCTACACCTTC | CASTVGDSPNYGYTF
TRBJ1-6 | TRBV19 | TRBD1 | . | TGTGCCAGTAGTATACCCCTCGGGACAGGGAATAATTCACCCCTCCACTTT | CASSIPLGTGNNSPLHF
TRBJ2-5 | TRBV7-2 | . | . | TGTGCCAGCAGCTTAGTAGGCAGTGACAAAGAGACCCAGTACTTC | CASSLVGSDKETQYF
TRBJ1-6 | TRBV7-3 | . | . | TGTGCCAGCAGCTTAGGCAGTTATAATTCACCCCTCCACTTT | CASSLGSYNSPLHF
TRBJ1-1 | TRBV5-1 | TRBD1 | once | TGCGCCAGCAGCCTCTTCCAGGGGGCGAACACTGAAGCTTTCTTT | CASSLFQGANTEAFF
TRBJ2-2 | TRBV11-2 | TRBD1 | . | TGTGCCAGCAGCTGGGACAGGAAACTCACCGGGGAGCTGTTTTTT | CASSWDRKLTGELFF
TRBJ1-5 | TRBV19 | . | medium-sized | TGTGCCAGTAGTATAGATCGGGGAGGGACGAGCAATCAGCCCCAGCATTTT | CASSIDRGGTSNQPQHF
TRBJ1-2 | TRBV5-4 | . | . | TGTGCCAGCAGCCTCATCGGGGGGGCATACTATGGCTACACCTTC | CASSLIGGAYYGYTF
TRBJ2-7 | TRBV5-1 | . | . | TGCGCCAGCAGTCCCCGGCCAGGGCCCTACGAGCAGTACTTC | CASSPRPGPYEQYF
TRBJ1-6 | TRBV4-1 | . | . | TGCGCCAGCAGAGCGCTGCGGGAGTCCTATAATTCACCCCTCCACTTT | CASRALRESYNSPLHF
TRBJ1-2 | TRBV6-5 | TRBD1 | . | TGTGCCACCAGGACAGGAGCAGCTTATGGCTACACCTTC | CATRTGAAYGYTF
TRBJ1-2 | TRBV5-1 | . | . | TGCGCCAGCAGTGAGGGGGGGAACTATGGCTACACCTTC | CASSEGGNYGYTF
TRBJ2-1 | TRBV5-1 | TRBD2 | . | TGCGCCAGCAGCTCCCCTAGCGGGGGGGGGAATGAGCAGTTCTTC | CASSSPSGGGNEQFF
TRBJ2-6 | TRBV7-9 | . | . | TGTGCCAGCAAACGTCTAGGCTCTGGGGCCAACGTCCTGACTTTC | CASKRLGSGANVLTF
TRBJ2-7 | TRBV7-2 | . | . | TGTGCCAGCAGCTTAGGGGGTTCTCGGACGGGGATTGGTGGCGAGCAGTACTTC | CASSLGGSRTGIGGEQYF
TRBJ2-2 | TRBV3-1/TRBV3-2 | TRBD2 | . | TGTGCCAGCAGCCAAGATCGGAGCGGGAGCACCGGGGAGCTGTTTTTT | CASSQDRSGSTGELFF
TRBJ2-1 | TRBV2 | TRBD2 | . | TGTGCCAGCAGTGCCGGGACTAGCGGAGGCAATGAGCAGTTCTTC | CASSAGTSGGNEQFF
TRBJ2-1 | TRBV4-1 | . | . | TGCGCCAGCAGCTGGGGGAGGAGCTCCTACAATGAGCAGTTCTTC | CASSWGRSSYNEQFF
TRBJ1-1 | TRBV18 | . | . | TGTGCCAGCTCACCTCTGACAGGCCACACTGAAGCTTTCTTT | CASSPLTGHTEAFF
TRBJ1-2 | TRBV10-3 | . | . | TGTGCCATCAGTGAGGGGTTAGGAGGAGGCTATGGCTACACCTTC | CAISEGLGGGYGYTF
TRBJ2-7 | TRBV7-9 | . | few | TGTGCCAGCAGCCCTTCCCCCCTTGGGCTGTCGCCGAGCGAGCAGTACTTC | CASSPSPLGLSPSEQYF
TRBJ2-1 | TRBV11-2 | TRBD2 | once | TGTGCCAGCAGCTTAAGCGGGGATGAGCAGTTCTTC | CASSLSGDEQFF
TRBJ2-1 | TRBV2 | TRBD2 | . | TGTGCCAGCAGCCCTACCATTAGCGGGGTGTACAATGAGCAGTTCTTC | CASSPTISGVYNEQFF
TRBJ1-2 | TRBV5-4 | TRBD1 | once | TGTGCCAGCAGCGCTCTGACAGGGACGTACTATGGCTACACCTTC | CASSALTGTYYGYTF
TRBJ1-2 | TRBV6-5 | TRBD1 | . | TGTGCCAGCAGTTCAACTTGGACAGGGCGGGTTGATGGCTACACCTTC | CASSSTWTGRVDGYTF
TRBJ2-3 | TRBV10-3 | TRBD2 | . | TGTGCCATCAGTGAGTCCGTTGGACTAGCCGGAGATACGCAGTATTTT | CAISESVGLAGDTQYF
TRBJ1-2 | TRBV3-1/TRBV3-2 | TRBD1 | . | TGTGCCAGCAGCCAAGATCGGGGGCAGGGGGGAAATGGCTACACCTTC | CASSQDRGQGGNGYTF
TRBJ2-3 | TRBV13 | . | once | TGTGCCAGCAGCCTATTCCGCGCTGGAGATACGCAGTATTTT | CASSLFRAGDTQYF